These 26 T cell receptor beta chains were sequenced from one sample in a study of T-cell memory formation after mild COVID-19. TCRdb called the 5' RACE reads again in MiXCR, with one record for every CDR3 protein. The sample holds just under 550,000 distinct CDR3 sequences, roughly 21% seen once. Sequencing input: PBMCs or a T cell subset sorted from them (not recorded which). These receptors all stem from an adult woman who had mild COVID-19 (a few samples of this study predate the infection). Cell type and time point are not known.

This clonotype was seen only a few times. This chain links TRBV21-1 with TRBJ2-2; TRBD1 was called by the table and not checked on the DNA. TRBV21-1 is tagged as a pseudogene. CDR3 size: 16 residues. The CDR3 sequence is CASIQWGPNGTGELFF. CDR3 in DNA: TGTGCCAGCATCCAATGGGGACCGAATGGCACCGGGGAGCTGTTTTTT.

This clonotype was detected a few times. The rearrangement links TRBV4-2 to TRBJ1-1, with D maybe TRBD1 (5 bases). CDR3 length: 17 amino acids. Between the trimmed V and J ends, which lost 2 bases and 0 bases, there was a span of 16 bases. The germline V gene has CDR1 LGHNA and CDR2 YNFKEQ. This chain's CDR3 is CASSQPTGTALNTEAFF. CDR3 sequence (DNA): TGTGCCAGCAGCCAACCGACGGGGACGGCTTTGAACACTGAAGCTTTCTTT.

V gene TRBV7-2 combines with J gene TRBJ2-2; 8 bases fit TRBD1. V lost 0 bases, J lost 5 bases, and 5 bases stayed unmatched. Germline CDR1 is SGHTA and CDR2 is FQGNSA. There are 16 residues in the CDR3. CDR3 in amino acids: CASSLAQGAGTGELFF. The CDR3 region has the DNA TGTGCCAGCAGCTTAGCGCAGGGGGCAGGGACCGGGGAGCTGTTTTTT.

This clonotype has more than one count but fewer than ten. The chain joins TRBV24-1 to TRBJ2-3, with 9 bases fitting TRBD2. The CDR3 length is 16 residues. V dropped 3 bases and J dropped 2; count of bases not matched to a gene: 5. Germline-derived CDR1 and CDR2 are KGHDR and SFDVKD. The CDR3: CATSDVTSGSTDTQYF. The CDR3 DNA sequence: TGTGCCACCAGTGATGTGACTAGCGGCTCCACAGATACGCAGTATTTT.

This clonotype has just a few counts. The rearrangement links TRBV7-2 to TRBJ2-7; the match to TRBD2 covers 8 bases. Germline lookup yields CDR1 SGHTA and CDR2 FQGNSA. V was clipped by 3 bases and J by 4 bases; unmatched bases: 8. The CDR3 is 15 amino acids. The CDR3 bases are TGTGCCAGCAGCTTGAGTCCGGGACTAGGTTACGAGCAGTACTTC. Translation: CASSLSPGLGYEQYF.

Ten or more counts support this clonotype. The chain employs TRBV6-6 and TRBJ2-7; possible D gene TRBD1, 6 bases. The germline V gene encodes CDR1 MNHNY and CDR2 SVGAGI (reference sequence). The V gene lost 7 bases and the J gene lost 3 bases, with 19 bases spanning the gap. The CDR3 sequence is 15 residues long. The CDR3 sequence is CASTPADRQLYEQYF. The CDR3 DNA is TGTGCCAGCACTCCCGCTGACAGGCAGCTCTACGAGCAGTACTTC.

This chain uses TRBV24-1 with TRBJ2-7, with TRBD1 matching over 10 bases. Germline V gives CDR1 KGHDR, CDR2 SFDVKD. The junction had 10 bases not matched to a gene; V was cut back by 4 bases and J by 2 bases. The CDR3 sequence is 17 residues long. In nucleotides, the CDR3 is TGTGCCACCAGTGACACTAGTCCGGGACAGGGGACCTACGAGCAGTACTTC. Amino acids: CATSDTSPGQGTYEQYF.

The J gene is TRBJ2-5, the V gene TRBV2; D gene unclear. In germline, CDR1 is SNHLY, CDR2 FYNNEI. Trimming cost V 3 bases and J 5 bases, with 7 bases left between them. This CDR3 region has 12 residues. The CDR3 reads CASSEQEETQYF. For the CDR3, the DNA is TGTGCCAGCAGTGAGCAGGAGGAGACCCAGTACTTC. The full variable domain, rest sourced from reference TRBV2 and TRBJ2-5, is EPEVTQTPSHQVTQMGQEVILRCVPISNHLYFYWYRQILGQKVEFLVSFYNNEISEKSEIFDDQFSVERPDGSNFTLKIRSTKLEDSAMYFCASSEQEETQYFGPGTRLLVL.

Comments on this clonotype: An end of the junction does not agree with germline; a read error may underlie this. The genes are TRBV12-3 or TRBV12-4 and TRBJ2-7; TRBD2 matches at 15 bases. The CDR3 runs 13 residues. CDR3 sequence reads: CASGLAGGREKYF. CDR3 nucleotides: TGTGCCAGCGGACTAGCGGGAGGGCGCGAGAAGTACTTC.

This clonotype has only a few counts. The V gene is TRBV12-3 or TRBV12-4, the J gene TRBJ2-5, with 12 nucleotides matching TRBD2. The J segment lost 4 bases and the V segment lost 5 bases, leaving 5 bases of the junction unmatched. The CDR3 sequence is 15 residues long. The CDR3 region has the DNA TGTGCCAGCAGTAAACCGGGACTAGCGGGAGAGACCCAGTACTTC. Protein sequence: CASSKPGLAGETQYF.

This clonotype has more than one count but fewer than ten. This chain connects TRBV20-1 to TRBJ2-1; tentatively, D is TRBD2 (6 bases). This CDR3 is built from 14 residues. The germline V gene has CDR1 DFQATT and CDR2 SNEGSKA (reference sequence). Deletions cut 5 bases from V and 0 bases from J, with 11 bases between. CDR3 sequence: CSAPRLGSYNEQFF. CDR3 sequence (DNA): TGCAGTGCTCCCCGACTAGGCTCCTACAATGAGCAGTTCTTC.

This chain joins TRBV11-2 and TRBJ2-3; D unclear. This CDR3 spans 13 amino acids. The germline CDR1 and CDR2 sequences are SGHAT and FQNNGV. V dropped 1 base and J dropped 7 bases, with 9 bases sitting between them. The CDR3 is CASSLAVQNTQYF. The CDR3 DNA is TGTGCCAGCAGCTTAGCGGTCCAAAATACGCAGTATTTT.

The rearrangement uses TRBV19 and TRBJ2-3, with D possibly matching TRBD2 (6 bases). This CDR3 region has 16 residues. Germline CDR1 LNHDA, CDR2 SQIVND (reference sequence). V dropped 3 bases and J dropped 0 bases, with 13 bases sitting between them. The CDR3 region is CASSIWAGSSTDTQYF. CDR3 bases: TGTGCCAGTAGTATCTGGGCGGGGTCTAGCACAGATACGCAGTATTTT.

V usage is TRBV15 and J usage is TRBJ2-3; unclear D gene. V lost 8 bases, J lost 0 bases, and 9 bases lay in between. This CDR3 contains 13 residues. In germline, CDR1 is LNHNV, CDR2 YYDKDF (reference sequence). The chain's CDR3 is CATGQLSTDTQYF. Here the CDR3 DNA reads TGTGCCACCGGTCAGCTGAGCACAGATACGCAGTATTTT.

This chain joins TRBV7-2 and TRBJ2-1; D unclear. There are 14 residues in the CDR3. Germline CDR1 reads SGHTA; CDR2 reads FQGNSA. The V end was cut by 3 bases, the J end by 4 bases, with 10 bases between. CDR3 protein: CASSFPGTYNEQFF. The CDR3 DNA reads as TGTGCCAGCAGCTTTCCTGGAACGTACAATGAGCAGTTCTTC.

The chain has TRBV29-1 and TRBJ1-2; D is uncertain. Germline lookup yields CDR1 SQVTM and CDR2 ANQGSEA. V was pared by 0 bases and J by 8 bases, with 19 bases between. The CDR3 runs to 15 residues. The chain's CDR3 is CSVEDPPVSARGYTF. DNA of the CDR3: TGCAGCGTTGAAGATCCGCCCGTCTCAGCGCGGGGCTACACCTTC.

The J gene is TRBJ1-4, the V gene TRBV4-1, with D possibly matching TRBD1 (5 bases). This CDR3 is built from 17 residues. CDR1 is MGHRA and CDR2 is YSYEKL in the germline V gene. The ends were cut back, 0 bases at V and 9 bases at J, with 20 bases in the middle. CDR3 in amino acids: CASSQERGTEGVKKLFF. The CDR3 DNA reads TGCGCCAGCAGCCAAGAGCGAGGGACGGAAGGCGTTAAAAAACTGTTTTTT.

The chain employs TRBV7-9 and TRBJ1-6; possibly TRBD1 for D (6 bases). V was trimmed by 5 bases and J by 9 bases, leaving 17 bases between them. There are 15 residues in the CDR3. CDR1 is SEHNR, CDR2 FQNEAQ, per germline (reference sequence). In DNA form, the CDR3 reads TGTGCCAGCAGCGCAAACAGGGATTTTGGTTCACCCCTCCACTTT. The encoded protein is CASSANRDFGSPLHF.

This clonotype has a handful of counts. The chain has TRBV9 and TRBJ2-3, with 11 bases lining up with TRBD2. There are 17 residues in the CDR3. The germline CDR1 and CDR2 sequences are SGDLS and YYNGEE. V shed 3 bases, J shed 7 bases, and the junction held 13 bases outside the gene matches. The CDR3 bases are TGTGCCAGCAGCGCGGGGGTGAGACTAGCGGGGACTCATACGCAGTATTTT. This encodes CASSAGVRLAGTHTQYF.

In its sample, this clonotype was seen a few times. The J gene is TRBJ2-3, the V gene TRBV20-1; D is perhaps TRBD2 (7 bases). This CDR3 contains 15 residues. The germline gives CDR1 DFQATT, CDR2 SNEGSKA (reference sequence). Trimming shortened V by 5 bases and J by 2 bases, and 17 bases separated the two germline ends. The CDR3 nucleotides read TGCAGTGCTTTTCGGGCGGGGGCAATCACAGATACGCAGTATTTT. Translating it yields CSAFRAGAITDTQYF.

This clonotype was seen a few times. The rearrangement joins TRBV11-3 to TRBJ1-1; weak D call: TRBD1 (6 bases). V lost 5 bases and J 1 base, leaving 17 bases between the germline ends. This CDR3 is 16 amino acids long. Germline-derived CDR1 and CDR2 are SGHNT and YENEEA. The CDR3 is CASSLRRYRANTEAFF. The CDR3 nucleotides read TGTGCCAGCAGCCTACGGCGTTACAGGGCGAACACTGAAGCTTTCTTT.

The rearrangement uses TRBV7-2 and TRBJ2-2, with D perhaps being TRBD1 or TRBD2 (6 bases each). The CDR3 loop spans 17 amino acids. Per germline, CDR1 SGHTA and CDR2 FQGNSA. The ends were cut back, 0 bases at V and 6 bases at J, with 17 bases in the middle. CDR3 region: CASSLAFGGDTAGELFF. CDR3 DNA sequence: TGTGCCAGCAGCTTAGCGTTCGGGGGCGATACTGCCGGGGAGCTGTTTTTT.

This clonotype was counted only a few times. The gene calls are TRBV6-5 and TRBJ2-5; 7 bases line up with TRBD1. CDR1 MNHEY and CDR2 SVGAGI come from the germline V gene. V gave up 5 bases and J gave up 2 bases; unmatched junction bases: 8. CDR3 length equals 15 residues. For the CDR3, the DNA is TGTGCCAGCAGTAACCGGGACAGTCAACAAGAGACCCAGTACTTC. Amino acid sequence: CASSNRDSQQETQYF.

The chain combines TRBV11-2 with TRBJ1-1; 10 bases match TRBD1. Germline-derived CDR1 and CDR2 are SGHAT and FQNNGV. After removal of 1 base from V and 6 bases from J, the junction contained 5 bases not matched to a gene. The CDR3 loop spans 15 amino acids. CDR3 sequence reads: CASSLGPGQGAEAFF. The CDR3 DNA is TGTGCCAGCAGCTTAGGCCCTGGACAGGGGGCTGAAGCTTTCTTT. The variable domain in full, completed from reference TRBV11-2 and TRBJ1-1, reads EAGVAQSPRYKIIEKRQSVAFWCNPISGHATLYWYQQILGQGPKLLIQFQNNGVVDDSQLPKDRFSAERLKGVDSTLKIQPAKLEDSAVYLCASSLGPGQGAEAFFGQGTRLTVV.

The gene calls are TRBV28 and TRBJ2-5; 11 nucleotides align to TRBD2. The ends lost 5 bases at V and 5 bases at J; junction bases unmatched: 13. The CDR3 extends over 17 amino acids. Germline CDR1 and CDR2: MDHEN and SYDVKM. CDR3 DNA sequence: TGTGCCAGCAGTCTACTCTTAGCGGGAGGGCCGGGTGAGACCCAGTACTTC. Residues: CASSLLLAGGPGETQYF.

V gene TRBV12-3 or TRBV12-4 combines with J gene TRBJ2-7; 11 bases are a match to TRBD2. The CDR3 consists of 14 residues. V lost 5 bases and J lost 3; bases outside the gene matches: 3. The CDR3 nucleotides are TGTGCCAGCAGTGGGACTAGCGGACTCTACGAGCAGTACTTC. Amino acid sequence: CASSGTSGLYEQYF.